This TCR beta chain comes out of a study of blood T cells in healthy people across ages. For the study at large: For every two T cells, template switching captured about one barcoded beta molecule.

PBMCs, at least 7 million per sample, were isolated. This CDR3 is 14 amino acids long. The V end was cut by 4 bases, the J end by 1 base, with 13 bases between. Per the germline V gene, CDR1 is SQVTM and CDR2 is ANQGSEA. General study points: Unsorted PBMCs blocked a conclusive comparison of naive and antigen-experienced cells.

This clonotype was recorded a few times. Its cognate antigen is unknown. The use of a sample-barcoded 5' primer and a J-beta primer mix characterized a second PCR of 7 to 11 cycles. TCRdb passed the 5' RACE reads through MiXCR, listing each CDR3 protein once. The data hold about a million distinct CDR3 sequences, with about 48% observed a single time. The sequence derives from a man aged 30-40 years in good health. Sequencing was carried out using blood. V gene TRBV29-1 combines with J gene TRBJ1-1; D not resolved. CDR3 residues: CSVVLRRSNTEAFF. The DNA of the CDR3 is TGCAGCGTTGTTTTGCGGCGTTCGAACACTGAAGCTTTCTTT.